A single T cell receptor beta chain is shown here with its context. Its specificity is unknown. This entry is derived from a study of T cells and Merkel cell carcinoma outcomes. Findings and caveats of the study: Reportedly, T-cell repertoire with density predicts Merkel cell carcinoma outcomes.

Libraries were prepared by immunoSEQ multiplex PCR; TCRdb keeps only in-frame clonotypes and omits some of them. The sample consists of about 15,000 clones, around 87% of them appearing once. Germline values: CDR1 MGHRA, CDR2 YSYEKL. The CDR3 is made up of 17 amino acids. V shed 5 bases, J shed 6 bases, and the junction held 17 bases outside the gene matches. This receptor was taken from a human donor with Merkel cell carcinoma. The chain links TRBV4-1 to TRBJ1-2, with 8 bases fitting TRBD1. The sample was tumor tissue from Merkel cell carcinoma. The CDR3 reads CASSRIGGTGGLDGYTF. The CDR3 nucleotides read TGCGCCAGCAGCAGGATAGGAGGGACAGGAGGTCTGGATGGCTACACCTTC.